A selection of T cell receptor beta chains follows, all from one sample in a study of T cell changes during pregnancy in multiple sclerosis. Method: immunoSEQ multiplex PCR; TCRdb's copy keeps in-frame clones and lacks some. The data contain some 67,000 clones, 92% of them singletons. The sample was peripheral blood, taken after pregnancy. These receptors were obtained from a female donor with multiple sclerosis, enrolled in a pregnancy study. CDR3s include the opening cysteine and the closing phenylalanine or tryptophan. The D gene is left open where the match is weak. A clone size is listed for some rows: how often the clone was seen (once, few, many), or a class if it is expanded.

clone size,J gene,V gene,D gene,CDR3 protein,CDR3 DNA
NA,TRBJ2-7,TRBV29-1,TRBD1,CSALPGQGAYEQYF,TGCAGCGCCCTGCCGGGACAGGGGGCCTACGAGCAGTACTTC
NA,TRBJ2-7,TRBV5-1,TRBD2,CASSQTSGSIYEQYF,TGCGCCAGCAGCCAAACTAGCGGGAGCATATACGAGCAGTACTTC
NA,TRBJ2-1,TRBV5-4,TRBD2,CASSLALLAGSYNEQFF,TGTGCCAGCAGCTTGGCCTTGTTAGCGGGAAGCTACAATGAGCAGTTCTTC
NA,TRBJ1-1,TRBV25-1,NA,CASSDAGGNTEAFF,TGTGCCAGCAGTGACGCGGGCGGGAACACTGAAGCTTTCTTT
NA,TRBJ1-1,TRBV6-6,TRBD1,CASSRGGMNTEAFF,TGTGCCAGCAGTCGAGGGGGCATGAACACTGAAGCTTTCTTT
NA,TRBJ2-3,TRBV14,NA,CASSPTRSTDTQYF,TGTGCCAGCAGCCCGACTAGAAGCACAGATACGCAGTATTTT
NA,TRBJ2-7,TRBV6-6,TRBD2,CASSYGVSGRDYEQYF,TGTGCCAGCAGTTACGGGGTTAGCGGGAGGGACTACGAGCAGTACTTC
NA,TRBJ1-5,TRBV27,TRBD1,CASSFTGDQPQHF,TGTGCCAGCAGTTTCACAGGGGATCAGCCCCAGCATTTT
NA,TRBJ2-3,TRBV7-7,NA,CASSLGPGDTDTQYF,TGTGCCAGCAGCTTAGGCCCGGGGGACACAGATACGCAGTATTTT
NA,TRBJ2-7,TRBV19,TRBD1,CASKRTGGVDEQYF,TGTGCCAGTAAGAGAACAGGGGGTGTGGATGAGCAGTACTTC
NA,TRBJ2-7,TRBV7-9,NA,CASSLIGGLTYEQYF,TGTGCCAGCAGCTTAATAGGCGGGCTAACCTACGAGCAGTACTTC
NA,TRBJ2-7,TRBV29-1,TRBD1,CSVEDTGGNEQYF,TGCAGCGTTGAAGATACAGGGGGCAACGAGCAGTACTTC
NA,TRBJ1-4,TRBV10-2,NA,CASGTRTNEKLFF,TGCGCCAGCGGGACACGGACGAATGAAAAACTGTTTTTT
NA,TRBJ2-5,TRBV14,TRBD1,CASSPRTGVYQETQYF,TGTGCCAGCAGCCCCCGGACAGGGGTGTACCAAGAGACCCAGTACTTC
NA,TRBJ2-3,TRBV7-9,TRBD2,CASSPPGSGVTDTQYF,TGTGCCAGCAGCCCCCCAGGGAGCGGGGTCACAGATACGCAGTATTTT
NA,TRBJ2-1,TRBV2,NA,CASSVLAENYNEQFF,TGTGCCAGCAGTGTGTTGGCAGAAAATTACAATGAGCAGTTCTTC
NA,TRBJ2-1,TRBV25-1,TRBD2,CASSELAGALNNEQFF,TGTGCCAGCAGTGAACTAGCGGGAGCCCTTAACAATGAGCAGTTCTTC
NA,TRBJ2-2,TRBV19,NA,CASSIVAGLGELFF,TGTGCCAGTAGTATAGTAGCAGGGCTCGGGGAGCTGTTTTTT
once,TRBJ2-1,TRBV7-2,TRBD2,CASSLSSGVGLEQFF,TGTGCCAGCAGCTTATCTAGCGGGGTCGGATTGGAGCAGTTCTTC
NA,TRBJ1-2,TRBV30,TRBD1,CAWSVRDRDPNYGYTF,TGTGCCTGGAGTGTACGGGACAGGGACCCGAACTATGGCTACACCTTC
NA,TRBJ2-5,TRBV19,TRBD1,CASSIGSRTGPETQYF,TGTGCCAGTAGTATAGGATCCAGGACAGGGCCGGAGACCCAGTACTTC
NA,TRBJ1-1,TRBV6-5,TRBD1,CASSRGQGGTEAFF,TGTGCCAGCAGCCGCGGACAGGGGGGGACTGAAGCTTTCTTT
NA,TRBJ2-4,TRBV4-3,NA,CASSQGRETAKNIQYF,TGCGCCAGCAGCCAAGGGAGGGAGACGGCCAAAAACATTCAGTACTTC
NA,TRBJ2-7,TRBV4-1,NA,CASSQGQANPYEQYF,TGCGCCAGCAGCCAAGGACAGGCTAACCCATACGAGCAGTACTTC
NA,TRBJ2-4,TRBV10-3,NA,CAISEGSENIQYF,TGTGCCATCAGTGAAGGCAGCGAAAACATTCAGTACTTC
NA,TRBJ1-1,TRBV5-4,NA,CASTRQNTEAFF,TGTGCCAGCACCCGACAGAACACTGAAGCTTTCTTT
NA,TRBJ2-7,TRBV30,TRBD2,CAWSSGSYEQYF,TGTGCCTGGAGTAGCGGGAGCTACGAGCAGTACTTC
NA,TRBJ2-7,TRBV5-1,NA,CASSLIGSAAEQYF,TGCGCCAGCAGCTTGATAGGTTCGGCGGCCGAGCAGTACTTC
NA,TRBJ1-1,TRBV7-9,NA,CASSLVLGGNTEAFF,TGTGCCAGCAGCTTAGTCTTGGGGGGAAACACTGAAGCTTTCTTT
NA,TRBJ2-7,TRBV5-4,TRBD1,CASSQDRGTDYEQYF,TGTGCCAGCAGCCAGGACAGGGGTACTGATTACGAGCAGTACTTC
NA,TRBJ2-6,TRBV19,TRBD1,CASSTQHDRVGANVLTF,TGTGCCAGTAGTACACAACACGACAGGGTTGGGGCCAACGTCCTGACTTTC
NA,TRBJ2-3,TRBV10-1,TRBD1,CASSRTGTSTDTQYF,TGCGCCAGCTCCCGGACAGGGACTAGCACAGATACGCAGTATTTT
NA,TRBJ1-5,TRBV19,NA,CASSRGGNSNQPQHF,TGTGCCAGTAGTCGAGGGGGAAATAGCAATCAGCCCCAGCATTTT
NA,TRBJ2-3,TRBV7-9,TRBD2,CASSLIGEGTDTQYF,TGTGCCAGCAGCTTGATTGGGGAGGGAACAGATACGCAGTATTTT
NA,TRBJ1-5,TRBV28,TRBD1,CASRMALTGSNQPQHF,TGTGCCAGCAGAATGGCCCTGACAGGGAGCAATCAGCCCCAGCATTTT
once,TRBJ2-5,TRBV9,NA,CASSSGAGETQYF,TGTGCCAGCAGCTCAGGGGCCGGCGAGACCCAGTACTTC
NA,TRBJ2-3,TRBV7-6,TRBD2,CASSPRLAGGLSTDTQYF,TGTGCCAGCAGCCCTAGACTAGCGGGAGGCCTTAGCACAGATACGCAGTATTTT
NA,TRBJ1-2,TRBV2,NA,CASSEGARATNYGYTF,TGTGCCAGCAGTGAGGGGGCGAGGGCTACTAACTATGGCTACACCTTC
NA,TRBJ2-1,TRBV5-8,NA,CASSLMRTSIHEQFF,TGTGCCAGCAGCTTGATGAGAACGTCAATCCATGAGCAGTTCTTC
NA,TRBJ2-7,TRBV6-1,NA,CASSLTRSEQYF,TGTGCCAGCAGCCTTACTAGATCCGAGCAGTACTTC
NA,TRBJ2-3,TRBV7-6,TRBD2,CASSWGLAGVGGPDTQYF,TGTGCCAGCAGCTGGGGACTAGCGGGAGTCGGTGGGCCAGATACGCAGTATTTT
NA,TRBJ2-7,TRBV11-2,TRBD2,CASSKLAGGTYEQYF,TGTGCCAGCAGCAAGCTAGCGGGAGGGACCTACGAGCAGTACTTC
once,TRBJ2-2,TRBV2,TRBD1,CASKRDRDTGELFF,TGTGCCAGCAAACGGGACAGGGACACCGGGGAGCTGTTTTTT
NA,TRBJ2-1,TRBV28,TRBD1,CASSFRGQGGNEQFF,TGTGCCAGCAGTTTTAGAGGACAGGGGGGGAATGAGCAGTTCTTC
NA,TRBJ1-4,TRBV25-1,NA,CASSVSGLGEKLFF,TGTGCCAGCAGTGTATCAGGACTAGGGGAAAAACTGTTTTTT
NA,TRBJ2-7,TRBV4-1,NA,CASSQNAGTQYEQYF,TGCGCCAGCAGCCAAAACGCCGGGACTCAATACGAGCAGTACTTC
NA,TRBJ1-1,TRBV5-1,TRBD1,CASSLVPGQHTEAFF,TGCGCCAGCAGCTTGGTACCGGGACAGCACACTGAAGCTTTCTTT
NA,TRBJ2-3,TRBV7-3,TRBD1,CASSLGGTGGDDTQYF,TGTGCCAGCAGCCTCGGGGGGACAGGGGGCGATGATACGCAGTATTTT
NA,TRBJ2-7,TRBV6-5,NA,CASSWRAGEQYF,TGTGCCAGCAGTTGGAGAGCGGGCGAGCAGTACTTC
NA,TRBJ2-2,TRBV7-9,NA,CASSKGVTGELFF,TGTGCCAGCAGCAAAGGGGTCACCGGGGAGCTGTTTTTT
NA,TRBJ1-5,TRBV27,TRBD1,CASSTRTGEEPQHF,TGTGCCAGCAGTACCAGGACAGGGGAGGAGCCCCAGCATTTT
NA,TRBJ2-7,TRBV14,NA,CASSLERGTVDEQYF,TGTGCCAGCAGCCTCGAGAGGGGGACGGTGGACGAGCAGTACTTC
NA,TRBJ2-1,TRBV20-1,TRBD2,CSATSGVEQFF,TGCAGTGCTACCAGCGGGGTCGAGCAGTTCTTC
NA,TRBJ2-2,TRBV19,TRBD2,CASSLAGNTGELFF,TGTGCCAGTAGTTTAGCGGGAAACACCGGGGAGCTGTTTTTT
NA,TRBJ1-2,TRBV6-1,TRBD1,CASSVGGQGHYGYTF,TGTGCCAGCAGTGTTGGGGGACAGGGTCACTATGGCTACACCTTC